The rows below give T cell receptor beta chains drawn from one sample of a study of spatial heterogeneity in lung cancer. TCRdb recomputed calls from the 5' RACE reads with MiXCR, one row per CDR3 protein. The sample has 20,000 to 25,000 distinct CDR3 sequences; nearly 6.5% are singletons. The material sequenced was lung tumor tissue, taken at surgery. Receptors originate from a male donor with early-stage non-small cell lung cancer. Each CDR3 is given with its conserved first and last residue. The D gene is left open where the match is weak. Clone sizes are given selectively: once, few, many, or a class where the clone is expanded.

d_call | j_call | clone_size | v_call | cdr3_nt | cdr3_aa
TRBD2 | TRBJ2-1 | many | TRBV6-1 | TGTGCCAGCACTAGGACTAGTAGTGAGCAGTTCTTC | CASTRTSSEQFF
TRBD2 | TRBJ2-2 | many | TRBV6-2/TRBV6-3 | TGTGCCAGCAGTTACTTATTCCTAGCGGGAGAAACCGGGGAGCTGTTTTTT | CASSYLFLAGETGELFF
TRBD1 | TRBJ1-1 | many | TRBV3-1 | TGTGCCAGCAGCTTACACCCGGGACAGGGGAGGGGCCCTGAAGCTTTCTTT | CASSLHPGQGRGPEAFF
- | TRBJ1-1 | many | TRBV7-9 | TGTGCCAGCAGCTTTGGACAAGCTGAAGCTTTCTTT | CASSFGQAEAFF
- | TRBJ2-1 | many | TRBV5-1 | TGCGCCAGCAGCTTAGGAAATGAGCAGTTCTTC | CASSLGNEQFF
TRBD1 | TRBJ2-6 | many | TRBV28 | TGTGCCAGCAGTTTCACAGGGGGACCTGGGGCCAACGTCCTGACTTTC | CASSFTGGPGANVLTF
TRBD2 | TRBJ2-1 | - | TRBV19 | TGTGCCAGTAGTCCAACTAGCGGGGGGCGTTACAATGAGCAGTTCTTC | CASSPTSGGRYNEQFF
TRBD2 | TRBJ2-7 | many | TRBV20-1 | TGCAGTGCTATGAAAGCGGGGTCCGACGAGCAGTACTTC | CSAMKAGSDEQYF
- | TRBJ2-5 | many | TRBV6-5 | TGTGCCAGCAGTTCGTCTTTCGGGCTGAGCCTGATCTTCGGGGAGACCCAGTACTTC | CASSSSFGLSLIFGETQYF
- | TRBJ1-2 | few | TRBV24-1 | TGTGCCACCAGTGAGGACCGGCTTAACTATGGCTACACCTTC | CATSEDRLNYGYTF
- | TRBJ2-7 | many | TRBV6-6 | TGTGCCAGCAGTTACCCAACCAGCTCCTACGAGCAGTACTTC | CASSYPTSSYEQYF
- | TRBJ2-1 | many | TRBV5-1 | TGCGCCAGCAGCTTGATCCCCGGGGAAAATAATGAGCAGTTCTTC | CASSLIPGENNEQFF
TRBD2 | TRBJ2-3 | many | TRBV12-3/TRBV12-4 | TGTGCCAGCAGCCTTTGGGGTACTAGCGGGGGGCTGATAGATACGCAGTATTTT | CASSLWGTSGGLIDTQYF
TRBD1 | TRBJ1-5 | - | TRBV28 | TGTGCCAGCAGTTTAAAAGGCCACAGGGGGCTTAATCAGCCCCAGCATTTT | CASSLKGHRGLNQPQHF
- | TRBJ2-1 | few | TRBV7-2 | TGTGCCAGCAGCCATTTAAGGATGGCCTACAATGAGCAGTTCTTC | CASSHLRMAYNEQFF
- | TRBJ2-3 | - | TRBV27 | TGTGCCAGCAGTTGGCTGCGGAGCACAGATACGCAGTATTTT | CASSWLRSTDTQYF
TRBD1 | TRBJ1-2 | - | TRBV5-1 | TGCGCCAGTAGACAGGGAAATCGGGGTGGCTACACCTTC | CASRQGNRGGYTF
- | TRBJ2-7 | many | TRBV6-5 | TGTGCCAGCAGAGGCCAGCGGTTCGACAGCGAGCAGTACTTC | CASRGQRFDSEQYF
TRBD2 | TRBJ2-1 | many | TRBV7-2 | TGTGCCAGCAGCCCCTCGTGGCTAGCGGGGGGGTCCTACAATGAGCAGTTCTTC | CASSPSWLAGGSYNEQFF
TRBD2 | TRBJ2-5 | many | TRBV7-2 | TGTGCCAGCAGCCGCCGGACTAGCGGGGGAGAGACCCAGTACTTC | CASSRRTSGGETQYF
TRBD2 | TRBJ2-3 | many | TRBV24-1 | TGTGCCACCGGGAGACTAGCGGGGGGACTACTTACGCAGTATTTT | CATGRLAGGLLTQYF
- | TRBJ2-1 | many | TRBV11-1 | TGTGCCAGCAGCTTAGCGCAATACAATGAGCAGTTCTTC | CASSLAQYNEQFF
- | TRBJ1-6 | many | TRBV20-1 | TGCAGTGCCCGGGTCCTCCTCTCCTATAATTCACCCCTCCACTTT | CSARVLLSYNSPLHF
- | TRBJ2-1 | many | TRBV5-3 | TGTGCCAGAAGCTTGGGGCAGGACAATGAGCAGTTCTTC | CARSLGQDNEQFF
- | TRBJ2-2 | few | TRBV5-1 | TGCGCCAGCAGCTCCCGGGCAGGATTCACCGGGGAGCTGTTTTTT | CASSSRAGFTGELFF
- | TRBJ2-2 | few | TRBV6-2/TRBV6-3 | TGTGCCAGTTCCGGACGGCTGAACACCGGGGAGCTGTTTTTT | CASSGRLNTGELFF
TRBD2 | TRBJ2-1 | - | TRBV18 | TGTGCCAGCTCACCACCGAGAGATAGCGGGGGGGTCACCTTC | CASSPPRDSGGVTF
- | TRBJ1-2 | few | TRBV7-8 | TGTGCCAGCAGCTTAATTAGCTCCGACAGTTACTATGGCTACACCTTC | CASSLISSDSYYGYTF
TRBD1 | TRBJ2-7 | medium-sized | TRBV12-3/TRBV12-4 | TGTGCCAGCAGTTTTCAGCAGGGGGCCACCTACGAGCAGTACTTC | CASSFQQGATYEQYF
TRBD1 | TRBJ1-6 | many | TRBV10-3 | TGTGCCATCAGTGCAGGGGGCGCGAATTCACCCCTCCACTTT | CAISAGGANSPLHF
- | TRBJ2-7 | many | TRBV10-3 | TGTGCCATCAGTGAGACCCACTGGGGAGGAGCCTACGAGCAGTACTTC | CAISETHWGGAYEQYF
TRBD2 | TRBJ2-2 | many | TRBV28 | TGTGCCATCCCTTTAGCGGGAGGTGGGACCGGGGAGCTGTTTTTT | CAIPLAGGGTGELFF
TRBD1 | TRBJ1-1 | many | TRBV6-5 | TGTGCCAGCAGACGATCCGGGACAGGGCTGACTGAAGCTTTCTTT | CASRRSGTGLTEAFF
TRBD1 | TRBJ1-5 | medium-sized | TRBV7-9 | TGTGCCAGCAGCCCGGGACAGGGAGGTTATCAGCCCCAGCATTTT | CASSPGQGGYQPQHF
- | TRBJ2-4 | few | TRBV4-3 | TGCGCCAGCAGCCAAACCCAGGACTCCCACATTCAGTACTTC | CASSQTQDSHIQYF
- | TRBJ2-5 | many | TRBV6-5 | TGTGCCAGCACCCTCATGAGGGGCGGCTCGGAGACCCAGTACTTC | CASTLMRGGSETQYF
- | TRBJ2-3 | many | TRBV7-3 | TGTGCCAGCAGCTTATCAGGGGGGGCATTTAGAGATACGCAGTATTTT | CASSLSGGAFRDTQYF
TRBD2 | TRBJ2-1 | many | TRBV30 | TGTGCCTGGAGTACTAGCGGTTACAATGAGCAGTTCTTC | CAWSTSGYNEQFF
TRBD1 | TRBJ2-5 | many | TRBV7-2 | TGTGCCAGCAGCTTATCAACGGGACAGAAAGAGACCCAGTACTTC | CASSLSTGQKETQYF
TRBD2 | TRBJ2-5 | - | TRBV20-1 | TGCAGTGCTAGGATGGGGGGGAAGACCCAGTACTTC | CSARMGGKTQYF
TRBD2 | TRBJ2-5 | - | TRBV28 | TGTGCCAGCAGTTCCTCCAGCGGGGGTCAAGAGACCCAGTACTTC | CASSSSSGGQETQYF
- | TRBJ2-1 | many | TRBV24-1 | TGTGCCACCAGTGATTTGAGTGGAGCCGGCTCTGAGCAGTTCTTC | CATSDLSGAGSEQFF
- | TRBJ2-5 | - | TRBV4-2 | TGTGCCAGCAGCCGACGCAGGGGGGAAGAGACCCAGTACTTC | CASSRRRGEETQYF
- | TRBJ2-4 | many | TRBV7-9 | TGTGCCAGCAGCTTAGATGGGGGTGGCATTCAGTACTTC | CASSLDGGGIQYF
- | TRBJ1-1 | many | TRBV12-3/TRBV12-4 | TGTGCCAGCAGTTTTCTCCAACACGCGAACACTGAAGCTTTCTTT | CASSFLQHANTEAFF
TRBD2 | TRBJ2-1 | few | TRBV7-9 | TGTGCCAGCAGCTTAGCCACTAGCGGGAGGCCCTATGAGCAGTTCTTC | CASSLATSGRPYEQFF
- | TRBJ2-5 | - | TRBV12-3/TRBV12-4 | TGTGCCAGCAGTATTAGACAAGGGGGGGAGACCCAGTACTTC | CASSIRQGGETQYF
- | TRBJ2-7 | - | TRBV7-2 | TGTGCCAGCAGCCACGGATTCTACGAGCAGTACTTC | CASSHGFYEQYF